The present entry profiles one T cell receptor beta chain with its context. The antigen remains undetermined. The data stem from a study of cytomegalovirus exposure and HLA in healthy donors. Study-level points and caveats: Donor immune exposure was known only as CMV serostatus.

This PCR relied on a set of 60 Vbeta primers and 13 Jbeta primers. Authors' analysis steps: It was a later analysis that counted 83 million or so unique TCR beta chains, of which 8.5 million to 12 million were shared. Sequenced by immunoSEQ multiplex PCR; TCRdb stores in-frame clones only, minus some. From that table come the V and J calls and clone size; the DNA was used to work out D and trimming. This table has around 200,000 clones, roughly 90% appearing once. The CDR3 has 15 residues. V lost 3 bases to trimming and J lost 4 bases, with 13 bases between them. Germline V gene data show CDR1 as KGHSH and CDR2 as LQKENI.

Sequencing used PBMCs. The chain links TRBV18 to TRBJ1-5; D uncertain. This receptor was identified in a woman aged 25 to 39 in good health and CMV-seronegative. The CDR3 spells CASSPTGSDNQPQHF. Here the CDR3 DNA reads TGTGCCAGCTCACCCACCGGGTCAGATAATCAGCCCCAGCATTTT.